This T cell receptor beta chain originates from a study of PD-1 blockade in classical Hodgkin lymphoma. The CDR3 covers 14 residues. Germline V lookup: CDR1 LNHDA, CDR2 SQIVND (reference sequence). V gave up 0 bases and J gave up 9 bases, with 12 bases separating them. The study, taken as a whole, reports: Similar baseline diversity was found in complete responders and newly diagnosed patients.

Each of the patients experienced relapse following autologous stem cell transplantation, and their brentuximab vedotin exposure differed. Best responses included complete response and partial response; otherwise, the best response was progressive disease. Repertoires were generated with immunoSEQ multiplex PCR, while TCRdb's copy carries only in-frame clones and drops some. This sample has 20,000 to 25,000 clones, with 75% to 85% found just once. With regard to this clone: Its specificity is unknown.

The chain has TRBV19 and TRBJ1-5; D ambiguous. The sample here was peripheral blood mononuclear cells (PBMCs), taken before the second cycle of nivolumab. This receptor was taken from a human donor with classical Hodgkin lymphoma. CDR3 in DNA: TGTGCCAGTAGTATAGATTTAAGTCGCGGGCCCCAGCATTTT. This codes for CASSIDLSRGPQHF.